Below are 27 T cell receptor beta chains sequenced from a single sample in a study of T cells in Graves' hyperthyroidism and ophthalmopathy. TCR beta CDR3 sequences were amplified from RNA transcripts. TCR CDR3 regions were first amplified by RT-PCR with HTBI primers. Using its own MiXCR run on the multiplex PCR reads, TCRdb lists one record per CDR3 protein. The sample holds more than 500,000 distinct CDR3 sequences, roughly 15% seen once. Sequencing was performed on blood. These receptors were taken from a woman in her 40s with Graves' ophthalmopathy.

Many counts were recorded for this clonotype. The CDR3 sequence: CASSLGTGLRNQPQHF. CDR3 coding DNA: TGTGCCAGCAGCCTAGGGACAGGGTTGCGCAATCAGCCCCAGCATTTT. V gene TRBV12-3 or TRBV12-4 combines with J gene TRBJ1-5, with TRBD1 matching 9 bases. V trimming: 6 bases; J trimming: 2 bases; junction bases outside the gene matches: 8. The CDR3 has 16 residues.

The chain links TRBV14 to TRBJ1-5; D not certain. Between the trimmed V and J ends, which lost 3 bases and 8 bases, there was a span of 11 bases. CDR3 length: 13 residues. Germline CDR1 and CDR2: SGHDN and FVKESK. Here the CDR3 reads CASSQQTAEPQHF. CDR3 coding DNA: TGTGCCAGCAGCCAGCAAACGGCAGAGCCCCAGCATTTT. The full variable domain, completed using reference TRBV14 and TRBJ1-5, is EAGVTQFPSHSVIEKGQTVTLRCDPISGHDNLYWYRRVMGKEIKFLLHFVKESKQDESGMPNNRFLAERTGGTYSTLKVQPAELEDSGVYFCASSQQTAEPQHFGDGTRLSIL.

The rearrangement uses TRBV20-1 and TRBJ1-6, with TRBD1 matching over 7 bases. V was pared by 1 base and J by 13 bases, with 10 bases of the junction left unmatched. The germline V gene has CDR1 DFQATT and CDR2 SNEGSKA (reference sequence). The CDR3 has 14 amino acids. This CDR3 is CSARADRASPPLHF. The CDR3 nucleotides read TGCAGTGCTAGAGCAGACAGGGCGTCCCCCCCCCTCCACTTT.

This clonotype was found many times. The chain has TRBV11-3 and TRBJ2-5, with a possible D match to TRBD2 (6 bases). The V end lost 4 bases, the J end lost 5 bases, and 14 bases lay between the germline ends. This CDR3 comprises 14 residues. Germline assignment: CDR1 SGHNT and CDR2 YENEEA. This chain's CDR3 is CASSWDGSSETQYF. The CDR3 nucleotides are TGTGCCAGCAGCTGGGACGGGAGTAGCGAGACCCAGTACTTC. Based on the CDR3 plus reference TRBV11-3 and TRBJ2-5, the full variable domain is EAGVVQSPRYKIIEKKQPVAFWCNPISGHNTLYWYLQNLGQGPELLIRYENEEAVDDSQLPKDRFSAERLKGVDSTLKIQPAELGDSAVYLCASSWDGSSETQYFGPGTRLLVL.

At least ten counts were recorded for this clonotype. This chain links TRBV29-1 with TRBJ2-4; D not resolved. Germline CDR1 reads SQVTM; CDR2 reads ANQGSEA. V lost 1 base and J lost 7, with 5 bases in between. This CDR3 contains 11 residues. The CDR3 protein is CSVEGGNIQYF. The CDR3 region has the DNA TGCAGCGTTGAAGGAGGCAACATTCAGTACTTC.

This clonotype showed up many times. The chain has TRBV7-2 and TRBJ2-5; 8 bases fit TRBD1. Germline V lookup: CDR1 SGHTA, CDR2 FQGNSA. V dropped 5 bases and J dropped 5; count of bases not matched to a gene: 4. CDR3 length: 13 amino acids. This CDR3 reads CASSKDRVETQYF. In DNA, the CDR3 is TGTGCCAGCAGCAAGGACAGGGTTGAGACCCAGTACTTC.

J is TRBJ1-1 and V is TRBV7-3, with 7 bases identical to TRBD1. V lost 2 bases and J lost 7; bases outside the gene matches: 4. The CDR3 has 13 amino acids. Germline V CDR1 and CDR2: SGHTA, FQGTGA. DNA of the CDR3: TGTGCCAGCAGCTTAGCCCGGGACAGTGAAGCTTTCTTT. It translates to CASSLARDSEAFF. The whole variable domain, filled in from reference TRBV7-3 and TRBJ1-1, reads GAGVSQTPSNKVTEKGKYVELRCDPISGHTALYWYRQSLGQGPEFLIYFQGTGAADDSGLPNDRFFAVRPEGSVSTLKIQRTERGDSAVYLCASSLARDSEAFFGQGTRLTVV.

V and J are TRBV29-1 and TRBJ2-4, with D unclear. Germline V lookup: CDR1 SQVTM, CDR2 ANQGSEA. Trimming left V 6 bases short and J 7 bases short, with 16 bases between. The CDR3 is 13 amino acids. CDR3 region: CSVHLKLVNIQYF. Here the CDR3 DNA reads TGCAGCGTCCACCTTAAACTGGTGAACATTCAGTACTTC.

The sample holds many counts of this clonotype. DNA for the CDR3: TGTGCCAGCACAAACGGGCGGTATAGCAATCAGCCCCAGCATTTT. It is translated as CASTNGRYSNQPQHF. The chain links TRBV19 to TRBJ1-5; D is ambiguous. CDR1 LNHDA and CDR2 SQIVND come from the germline V gene (reference sequence). Trimming took off 9 bases at V and 0 bases at J, with 15 bases between the two ends. The CDR3 length is 15 residues.

This clonotype came up many times. This chain connects TRBV12-3 or TRBV12-4 to TRBJ1-1; a possible D gene is TRBD1 (6 bases). Trimming took off 7 bases at V and 4 bases at J, with 16 bases between the two ends. The length of the CDR3 is 14 residues. Written as DNA, the CDR3 is TGTGCCAGCATATATTCACAGGGCTTCACTGAAGCTTTCTTT. Translating gives CASIYSQGFTEAFF.

This clonotype was seen at least ten times. A read error may account for a junction end that differs from germline. The chain joins TRBV20-1 to TRBJ2-5; 8 positions match TRBD2. Per the germline V gene, CDR1 is DFQATT and CDR2 is SNEGSKA (reference sequence). The CDR3 totals 14 residues. CDR3 bases: TGCAGTGCCAGAGGCGGGAGGTACCAAGAGACCCAGTACTTC. It yields the protein CSARGGRYQETQYF.

CDR3 in amino acids: CASSFNRGPNYGYTF. DNA of the CDR3: TGTGCCAGCAGCTTCAACAGGGGGCCCAACTATGGCTACACCTTC. The genes are TRBV7-9 and TRBJ1-2; 9 nucleotides line up with TRBD1. The CDR3 runs 15 residues. Germline CDR1 and CDR2: SEHNR and FQNEAQ (reference sequence). V lost 3 bases, J lost 2 bases, and 4 bases stayed unmatched.

The CDR3 loop is CSVVIGGIFAYEQYF. CDR3 nucleotides: TGCAGCGTTGTAATAGGGGGAATATTCGCCTACGAGCAGTACTTC. The rearrangement uses TRBV29-1 and TRBJ2-7, with D possibly being TRBD1 (6 bases). The CDR3 runs 15 residues. Germline V CDR1 and CDR2: SQVTM, ANQGSEA. V gave up 4 bases and J gave up 2 bases, with 18 bases separating them.

Ten or more counts support this clonotype. This chain links TRBV4-1 with TRBJ2-7, with D maybe TRBD2 (6 bases). V was pared by 0 bases and J by 5 bases, with 14 bases between. The CDR3 totals 15 residues. The germline V gene has CDR1 MGHRA and CDR2 YSYEKL. The CDR3 nucleotides read TGCGCCAGCAGCCAAGATTCGGGACTGAGAGACGAGCAGTACTTC. Its translation: CASSQDSGLRDEQYF.

The rearrangement joins TRBV11-2 to TRBJ2-5; D call uncertain. The V gene's germline CDR1 is SGHAT and CDR2 FQNNGV. Trimming pared 0 bases from V and 9 bases from J, leaving 11 bases between. The CDR3 consists of 13 residues. The DNA for the CDR3 is TGTGCCAGCAGCTTAGATTGGGATGCTGCCCAGTACTTC. Protein product: CASSLDWDAAQYF.

The table lists this clonotype with many counts. V and J are TRBV12-3 or TRBV12-4 and TRBJ2-7, with D unclear. V dropped 4 bases and J dropped 5 bases, with 9 bases sitting between them. The CDR3 spans 12 residues. This CDR3 is CASSSPLNEQYF. As DNA, the CDR3 is TGTGCCAGCAGTTCCCCTCTTAACGAGCAGTACTTC.

This clonotype was observed a handful of times. The chain uses TRBV12-3 or TRBV12-4 and TRBJ1-2; no reliable D call. The CDR3 runs 15 residues. The ends were cut back, 3 bases at V and 2 bases at J, with 13 bases in the middle. In DNA form, the CDR3 reads TGTGCCAGCAGTTTTAGAGCCCAGAGAAACTATGGCTACACCTTC. Its translation is CASSFRAQRNYGYTF.

This clonotype was seen only a few times. The genes are TRBV10-3 and TRBJ1-1, with TRBD1 matching over 7 bases. The CDR3 loop spans 14 amino acids. Losses at the gene ends were 2 bases for V and 4 bases for J; bases not matched to a gene: 4. Germline loops: CDR1 ENHRY, CDR2 SYGVKD. CDR3 residues: CAISEGSGGTEAFF. The CDR3, as DNA: TGTGCCATCAGTGAGGGGTCAGGGGGCACTGAAGCTTTCTTT.

This clonotype appeared many times. The chain joins TRBV7-9 to TRBJ2-7; perhaps D is TRBD1 or TRBD2 (5 bases each). This CDR3 contains 13 residues. Germline lookup yields CDR1 SEHNR and CDR2 FQNEAQ (reference sequence). Trimming stripped 8 bases from V and 6 bases from J, with 17 bases between. The CDR3 sequence is CASATRGGLEQYF. The CDR3 DNA follows: TGTGCCAGCGCTACCCGTGGGGGTCTCGAGCAGTACTTC.

Many counts were recorded for this clonotype. CDR3 bases: TGTGCCAGCAGTTTGGACGACGTTGGACAGGGCTATGGCTACACCTTC. Protein: CASSLDDVGQGYGYTF. The chain employs TRBV28 and TRBJ1-2; TRBD1 agrees at 8 bases. The CDR3 totals 16 residues. Germline CDR1 reads MDHEN; CDR2 reads SYDVKM. Trimming removed 3 bases from V and 4 bases from J; junction bases left unmatched: 10.

This clonotype was observed many times. This chain joins TRBV28 and TRBJ2-2, with D perhaps TRBD1 or TRBD2 (5 bases each). V lost 6 bases, J lost 4 bases, and 18 bases lay in between. CDR1 MDHEN and CDR2 SYDVKM come from the germline V gene. CDR3 length: 16 amino acids. DNA of the CDR3: TGTGCCAGCAGGGGACCTAAGGCCTCGAGCACCGGGGAGCTGTTTTTT. It is translated as CASRGPKASSTGELFF.

V and J are TRBV15 and TRBJ2-2, with 11 bases aligning to TRBD2. Germline V gene data show CDR1 as LNHNV and CDR2 as YYDKDF (reference sequence). The ends lost 4 bases at V and 1 base at J; junction bases unmatched: 8. This CDR3 is built from 18 residues. CDR3 nucleotides: TGTGCCACCAGCAATACATTCGGGACTAGCGGGAACACCGGGGAGCTGTTTTTT. Protein sequence: CATSNTFGTSGNTGELFF.

This clonotype was seen at least ten times. CDR3 DNA sequence: TGTGCCAGCAGTTACGGGGCCGGCTACGAGCAGTACTTC. The encoded protein is CASSYGAGYEQYF. The chain couples TRBV6-2 or TRBV6-3 to TRBJ2-7; perhaps TRBD1 as D (5 bases). The CDR3 totals 13 residues. Trimming shortened V by 2 bases and J by 3 bases, and 8 bases separated the two germline ends. Germline V gene sequence: CDR1 MNHEY, CDR2 SVGEGT.

CDR3 in amino acids: CASSPQLAGAQYEQYF. The CDR3 nucleotides read TGTGCCAGCAGCCCCCAACTAGCGGGAGCTCAATACGAGCAGTACTTC. The chain links TRBV3-1 to TRBJ2-7; 11 bases line up with TRBD2. Losses at the gene ends were 4 bases for V and 4 bases for J; bases not matched to a gene: 9. CDR1 is LGHDT and CDR2 is YNNKEL in the germline V gene (reference sequence). The length of the CDR3 is 16 residues.

The rearrangement links TRBV5-4 to TRBJ2-7; D unresolved. The CDR3 contains 15 residues. Germline V CDR1 and CDR2: SGHNT, YYREEE (reference sequence). With 0 bases removed from V and 0 bases from J, the gap between germline ends came to 10 bases. CDR3 protein: CASSLASLSSYEQYF. The DNA of the CDR3 is TGTGCCAGCAGCTTGGCCTCGCTGAGCTCCTACGAGCAGTACTTC.

This clonotype was seen at least ten times. The chain links TRBV2 to TRBJ2-7, with D perhaps given as TRBD1 or TRBD2 (5 bases each). This CDR3 region has 15 residues. Germline CDR1 and CDR2: SNHLY and FYNNEI. Trimming took 6 bases from V and 3 from J, leaving 18 bases between them. In nucleotides, the CDR3 is TGTGCCAGCAGCCCGAGTTTGGGGACCTTCTACGAGCAGTACTTC. Amino acid sequence: CASSPSLGTFYEQYF.

This clonotype was observed many times. This chain joins TRBV4-2 and TRBJ2-7; D is unresolved. The length of the CDR3 is 14 residues. V lost 1 base and J lost 3, with 10 bases in between. Germline assignment: CDR1 LGHNA and CDR2 YNFKEQ. The CDR3 is CASSQGMLGYEQYF. The CDR3 region has the DNA TGTGCCAGCAGCCAAGGGATGTTAGGCTACGAGCAGTACTTC.